This TCR beta chain was retrieved from a study of shared clonotypes between healthy human individuals. The wider study: Every donor yielded three CD4 naive, three CD4 memory, two CD8 naive and one CD8 memory plate.

This CDR3 spans 13 amino acids. Germline lookup yields CDR1 SEHNR and CDR2 FQNEAQ (reference sequence). The V segment lost 5 bases and the J segment 8 bases; nucleotides outside the gene matches: 5. Assay used: immunoSEQ multiplex PCR; TCRdb lists only in-frame clones, some missing. The data contain over 800,000 clones, almost 95% of them singletons. Only CD45RO-negative cells positively selected for CCR7 counted as naive CD8 cells, so terminally differentiated effector memory CD45RA+ cells were excluded. All donors qualified as healthy HIV-negative adults and had experienced no recent acute infections or vaccinations.

The chain uses TRBV7-9 and TRBJ1-4; TRBD1 agrees at 7 bases. The TCR was taken from a man aged 25 to 45 in good health. Sequenced material: naive CD8+ T cells sorted from blood. The DNA for the CDR3 is TGTGCCAGCAGCATCGGACAGGAAGAAAAACTGTTTTTT. This sequence encodes CASSIGQEEKLFF.